This TCR beta chain was captured by sequencing in a study of blood T cell repertoires in COVID-19. Across the study: From T cells, B-cell-depleted T cells, or PBMCs came the material, which was cDNA or gDNA.

TCRdb's table, derived via immunoSEQ multiplex PCR, lists solely in-frame clones and lacks some. The table lists under 250,000 clones, roughly 86% of them singletons. Trimming took 7 bases from V and 3 from J, leaving 19 bases between them. The CDR3 length is 16 residues. Looked up from germline, CDR1 is LNHDA and CDR2 is SQIVND (reference sequence). V usage is TRBV19 and J usage is TRBJ2-1; D perhaps matches TRBD2 (6 bases). The specimen sequenced was peripheral blood. The source is an older woman with active or convalescent COVID-19. The CDR3 is CASNPATGTRYNEQFF. CDR3 DNA: TGTGCCAGTAATCCTGCGACCGGGACTCGCTACAATGAGCAGTTCTTC.